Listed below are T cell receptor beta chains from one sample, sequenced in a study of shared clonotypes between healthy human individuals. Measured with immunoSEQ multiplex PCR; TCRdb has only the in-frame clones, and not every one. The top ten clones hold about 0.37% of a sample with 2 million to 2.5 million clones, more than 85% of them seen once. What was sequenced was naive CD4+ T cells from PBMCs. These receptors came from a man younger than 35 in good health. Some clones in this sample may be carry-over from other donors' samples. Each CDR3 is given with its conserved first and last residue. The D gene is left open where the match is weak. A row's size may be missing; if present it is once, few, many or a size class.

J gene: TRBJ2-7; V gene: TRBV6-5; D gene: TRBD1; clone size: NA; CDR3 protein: CASSTTGGNFEQYF; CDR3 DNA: TGTGCCAGCAGTACCACAGGGGGGAATTTCGAGCAGTACTTC
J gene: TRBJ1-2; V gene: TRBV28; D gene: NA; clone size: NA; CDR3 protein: CASSPSSGGRDYGYTF; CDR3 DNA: TGTGCCAGCAGTCCAAGCTCCGGGGGCCGGGACTATGGCTACACCTTC
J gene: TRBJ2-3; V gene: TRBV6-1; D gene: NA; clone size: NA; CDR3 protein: CAISNRRPTDTQYF; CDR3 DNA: TGTGCCATCTCTAACCGGAGGCCCACAGATACGCAGTATTTT
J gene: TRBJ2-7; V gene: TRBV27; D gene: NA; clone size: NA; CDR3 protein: CASSLAPRVGTYEQYF; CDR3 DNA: TGTGCCAGCAGTTTAGCCCCCAGGGTTGGCACCTACGAGCAGTACTTC
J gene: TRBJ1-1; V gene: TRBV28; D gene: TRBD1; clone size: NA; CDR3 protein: CASSSTGTGNTEAFF; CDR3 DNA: TGTGCCAGCAGCTCGACCGGGACAGGGAACACTGAAGCTTTCTTT
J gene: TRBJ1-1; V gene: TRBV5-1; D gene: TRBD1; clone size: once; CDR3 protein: CASSLGGQGFTEAFF; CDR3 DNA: TGCGCCAGCAGCTTGGGTGGACAGGGGTTTACTGAAGCTTTCTTT
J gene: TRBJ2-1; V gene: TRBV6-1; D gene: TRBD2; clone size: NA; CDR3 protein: CASSEASGSYNEQFF; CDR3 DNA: TGTGCCAGCAGTGAAGCTAGCGGGTCCTACAATGAGCAGTTCTTC
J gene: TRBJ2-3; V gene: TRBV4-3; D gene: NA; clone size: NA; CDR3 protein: CASSLSASLQSDTQYF; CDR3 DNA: TGCGCCAGCAGCCTGTCCGCTAGTCTACAGTCAGATACGCAGTATTTT
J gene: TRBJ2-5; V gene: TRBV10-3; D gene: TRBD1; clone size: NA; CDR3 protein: CAAAQGGQETQYF; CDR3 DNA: TGTGCCGCCGCACAGGGGGGCCAAGAGACCCAGTACTTC
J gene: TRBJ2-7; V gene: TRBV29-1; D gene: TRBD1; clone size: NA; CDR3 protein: CSVLGGQGAREQYF; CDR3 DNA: TGCAGCGTCCTGGGGGGACAGGGGGCTCGCGAGCAGTACTTC
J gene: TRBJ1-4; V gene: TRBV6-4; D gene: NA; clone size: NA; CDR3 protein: CASSEWGGNEKLFF; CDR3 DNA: TGTGCCAGCAGTGAATGGGGGGGTAATGAAAAACTGTTTTTT
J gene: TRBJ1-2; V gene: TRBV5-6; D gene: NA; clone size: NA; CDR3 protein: CASSLGVGYTF; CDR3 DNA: TGTGCCAGCAGCTTAGGGGTTGGCTACACCTTC
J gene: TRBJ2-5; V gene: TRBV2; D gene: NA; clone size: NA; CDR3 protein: CASSEAKRQETQYF; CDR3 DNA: TGTGCCAGCAGTGAAGCTAAGCGCCAAGAGACCCAGTACTTC
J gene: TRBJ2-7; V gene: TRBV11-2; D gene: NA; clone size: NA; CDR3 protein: CASSYTQVSYEQYF; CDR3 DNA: TGTGCCAGCAGCTACACCCAGGTATCCTACGAGCAGTACTTC
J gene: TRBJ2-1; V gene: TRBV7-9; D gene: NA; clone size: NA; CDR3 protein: CASLYSVMNEQFF; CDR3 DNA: TGTGCCAGCCTGTACTCAGTCATGAATGAGCAGTTCTTC
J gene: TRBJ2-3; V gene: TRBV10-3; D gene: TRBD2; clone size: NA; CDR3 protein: CAISEREGIDTQYF; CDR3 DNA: TGTGCCATCAGTGAACGGGAGGGTATAGATACGCAGTATTTT
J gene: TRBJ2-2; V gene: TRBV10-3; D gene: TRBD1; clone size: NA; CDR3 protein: CAISGTGSTGELFF; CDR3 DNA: TGTGCCATCAGTGGGACAGGGAGCACCGGGGAGCTGTTTTTT
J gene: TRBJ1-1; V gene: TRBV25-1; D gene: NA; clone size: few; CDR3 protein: CASSVNTEAFF; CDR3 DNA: TGTGCCAGCAGTGTGAACACTGAAGCTTTCTTT
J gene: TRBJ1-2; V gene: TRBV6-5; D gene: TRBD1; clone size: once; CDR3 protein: CASRSSGGQMYGYTF; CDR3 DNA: TGTGCCAGCAGGTCATCCGGGGGACAGATGTATGGCTACACCTTC
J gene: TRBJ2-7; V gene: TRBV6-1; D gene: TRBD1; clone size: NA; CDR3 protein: CASSVRSGTGGRNEQYF; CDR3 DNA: TGTGCCAGCAGTGTGCGCTCCGGGACAGGGGGCAGAAACGAGCAGTACTTC
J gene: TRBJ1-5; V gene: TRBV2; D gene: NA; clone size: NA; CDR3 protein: CASSEALGKRNQPQHF; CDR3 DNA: TGTGCCAGCAGTGAAGCGCTTGGTAAGCGCAATCAGCCCCAGCATTTT
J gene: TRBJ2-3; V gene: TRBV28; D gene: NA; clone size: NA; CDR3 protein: CASSLNLRNTQYF; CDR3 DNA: TGTGCCAGCAGTTTGAACCTACGGAATACGCAGTATTTT
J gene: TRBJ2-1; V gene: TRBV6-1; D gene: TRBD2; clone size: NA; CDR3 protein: CASSGTSGSSYNEQFF; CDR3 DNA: TGTGCCAGCAGTGGGACTAGCGGGAGTTCCTACAATGAGCAGTTCTTC
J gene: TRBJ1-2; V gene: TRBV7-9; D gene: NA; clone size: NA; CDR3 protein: CASSSQDAIYGYTF; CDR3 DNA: TGTGCCAGCAGCTCCCAGGATGCAATCTATGGCTACACCTTC